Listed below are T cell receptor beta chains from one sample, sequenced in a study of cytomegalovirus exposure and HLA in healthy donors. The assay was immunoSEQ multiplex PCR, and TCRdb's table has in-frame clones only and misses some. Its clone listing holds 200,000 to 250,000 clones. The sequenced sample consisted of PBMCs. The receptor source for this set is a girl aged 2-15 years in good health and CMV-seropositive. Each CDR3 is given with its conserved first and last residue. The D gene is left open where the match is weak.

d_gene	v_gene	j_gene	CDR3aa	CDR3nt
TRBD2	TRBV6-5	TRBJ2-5	CASSFTGTSGTETQYF	TGTGCCAGCAGTTTTACCGGGACTAGCGGGACAGAGACCCAGTACTTC
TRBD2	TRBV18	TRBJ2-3	CASSPRSGRTDTQYF	TGTGCCAGCTCACCAAGAAGCGGGAGAACAGATACGCAGTATTTT
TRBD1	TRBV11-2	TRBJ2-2	CASSSANRGNTGELFF	TGTGCCAGCAGCTCAGCCAACAGGGGGAACACCGGGGAGCTGTTTTTT
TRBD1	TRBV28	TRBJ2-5	CASSLWLRQGQETQYF	TGTGCCAGCAGTTTATGGCTCCGACAGGGACAAGAGACCCAGTACTTC
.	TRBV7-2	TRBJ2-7	CASSPYSEQYF	TGTGCCAGCAGCCCATACTCCGAGCAGTACTTC
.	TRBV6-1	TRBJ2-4	CASSTPLAKNIQYF	TGTGCCAGCAGTACACCCCTTGCCAAAAACATTCAGTACTTC
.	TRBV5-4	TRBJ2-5	CASSLISGEETQYF	TGTGCCAGCAGCTTGATTTCAGGGGAAGAGACCCAGTACTTC
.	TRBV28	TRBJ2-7	CASSEIVGSYEQYF	TGTGCCAGCAGTGAGATAGTCGGGTCCTACGAGCAGTACTTC
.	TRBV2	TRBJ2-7	CASTPELRTPYYEQYF	TGTGCCAGCACCCCCGAGCTCCGAACTCCCTATTACGAGCAGTACTTC
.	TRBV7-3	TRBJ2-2	CASSSGANTGELFF	TGTGCCAGCAGTAGCGGCGCGAACACCGGGGAGCTGTTTTTT
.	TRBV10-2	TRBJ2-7	CASNEGLAYEQYF	TGCGCCAGCAATGAGGGGCTGGCCTACGAGCAGTACTTC
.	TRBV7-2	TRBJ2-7	CASSLRWGPSQYF	TGTGCCAGCAGCTTACGGTGGGGGCCGAGCCAGTACTTC
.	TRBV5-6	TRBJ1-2	CASSLGQVYGYTF	TGTGCCAGCAGCTTGGGACAGGTCTATGGCTACACCTTC
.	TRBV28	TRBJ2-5	CASSLVGREETQYF	TGTGCCAGCAGTTTAGTTGGCAGGGAAGAGACCCAGTACTTC
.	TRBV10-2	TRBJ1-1	CASSPLLSTEAFF	TGCGCCAGCAGTCCACTATTAAGCACTGAAGCTTTCTTT
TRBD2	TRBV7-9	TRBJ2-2	CASSSLAGGTGELFF	TGTGCCAGCAGCTCATTAGCGGGAGGGACCGGGGAGCTGTTTTTT
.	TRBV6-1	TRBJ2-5	CASSEFLIQYF	TGTGCCAGCAGTGAATTTCTTATCCAGTACTTC
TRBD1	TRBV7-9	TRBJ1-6	CASSPLDRGLGYNSPLHF	TGTGCCAGCAGCCCTTTGGACAGGGGGCTTGGCTATAATTCACCCCTCCACTTT
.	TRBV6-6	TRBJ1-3	CANSYSSGFGNTIYF	TGTGCCAACAGTTACTCGTCGGGGTTCGGAAACACCATATATTTT
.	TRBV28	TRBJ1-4	CASSWAPDSFNEKLFF	TGTGCCAGCAGTTGGGCCCCGGACAGCTTTAATGAAAAACTGTTTTTT
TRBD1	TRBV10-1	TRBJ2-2	CASSEGTATDNTGELFF	TGCGCCAGCAGTGAGGGGACAGCGACCGATAACACCGGGGAGCTGTTTTTT
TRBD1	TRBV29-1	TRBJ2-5	CSVAQGSGETQYF	TGCAGCGTTGCACAGGGGTCGGGGGAGACCCAGTACTTC
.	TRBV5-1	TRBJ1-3	CASSLETQGSGNTIYF	TGCGCCAGCAGCTTGGAGACCCAGGGGTCTGGAAACACCATATATTTT
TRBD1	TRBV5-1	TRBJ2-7	CASSSQGQGPYEQYF	TGCGCCAGCAGCTCCCAGGGACAGGGACCCTACGAGCAGTACTTC
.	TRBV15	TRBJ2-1	CATSSQAYNEQFF	TGTGCCACCAGCAGCCAAGCATACAATGAGCAGTTCTTC
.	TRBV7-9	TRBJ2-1	CASSLGGDPYNEQFF	TGTGCCAGCAGCTTAGGGGGCGACCCCTACAATGAGCAGTTCTTC
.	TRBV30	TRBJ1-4	CAWSTGEKLFF	TGTGCCTGGAGTACCGGGGAAAAACTGTTTTTT
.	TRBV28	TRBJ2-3	CASIPIEQGKRPLPSTDTQYF	TGTGCCAGCATCCCGATTGAACAGGGCAAGCGGCCCTTACCTAGCACAGATACGCAGTATTTT
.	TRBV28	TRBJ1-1	CASSLPSGSEAFF	TGTGCCAGCAGTTTACCCTCAGGTTCTGAAGCTTTCTTT
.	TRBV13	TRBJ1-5	CASSFLNQPQHF	TGTGCCAGCAGCTTCCTAAATCAGCCCCAGCATTTT
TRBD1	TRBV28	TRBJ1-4	CASSLWKTGREKLFF	TGTGCCAGCAGTTTATGGAAGACAGGGAGAGAAAAACTGTTTTTT
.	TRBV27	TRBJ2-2	CASSPLGGARVGELFF	TGTGCCAGCAGTCCTTTGGGGGGGGCTCGGGTCGGGGAGCTGTTTTTT
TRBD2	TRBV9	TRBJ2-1	CASSGGTSYNEQFF	TGTGCCAGCAGCGGGGGGACTAGCTACAATGAGCAGTTCTTC
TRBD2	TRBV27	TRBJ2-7	CASSRDGTSSYEQYF	TGTGCCAGCAGCCGCGACGGGACTAGCAGCTACGAGCAGTACTTC
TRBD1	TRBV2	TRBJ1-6	CASSGGQGPLSYNSPLHF	TGTGCCAGCAGTGGGGGACAGGGGCCCCTTTCTTATAATTCACCCCTCCACTTT
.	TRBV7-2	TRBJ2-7	CASSFEGGVSYEQYF	TGTGCCAGCAGCTTTGAGGGGGGGGTCTCCTACGAGCAGTACTTC
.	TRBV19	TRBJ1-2	CASNMAAGGYGYTF	TGTGCCAGTAATATGGCCGCGGGCGGCTATGGCTACACCTTC
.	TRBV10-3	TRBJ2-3	CAISGLGTDTQYF	TGTGCCATCAGTGGCCTAGGCACAGATACGCAGTATTTT
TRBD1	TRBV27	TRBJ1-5	CASSWRTGINQPQHF	TGTGCCAGCAGTTGGAGGACAGGGATCAATCAGCCCCAGCATTTT
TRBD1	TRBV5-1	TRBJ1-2	CASSPGQVSRDYGYTF	TGCGCCAGCAGCCCCGGACAGGTTAGTCGGGACTATGGCTACACCTTC
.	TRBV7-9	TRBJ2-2	CASSLVAGAVPGELFF	TGTGCCAGCAGCTTAGTGGCGGGGGCGGTTCCCGGGGAGCTGTTTTTT
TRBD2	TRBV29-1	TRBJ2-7	CSVATSGGAYEQYF	TGCAGCGTCGCCACTAGCGGGGGAGCCTACGAGCAGTACTTC
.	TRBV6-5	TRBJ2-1	CASSPGSPYNEQFF	TGTGCCAGCAGCCCCGGGAGCCCCTACAATGAGCAGTTCTTC
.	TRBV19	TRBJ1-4	CASSIDRVEKLFF	TGTGCCAGTAGTATAGATCGAGTGGAAAAACTGTTTTTT
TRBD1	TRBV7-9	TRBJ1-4	CASSLGQVSGEKLFF	TGTGCCAGCAGCCTCGGACAGGTTTCAGGTGAAAAACTGTTTTTT
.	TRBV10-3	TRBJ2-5	CAISESVGRVSGETQYF	TGTGCCATCAGTGAGTCAGTGGGCAGGGTTTCAGGAGAGACCCAGTACTTC
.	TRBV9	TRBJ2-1	CASSPRTHGEQFF	TGTGCCAGCAGCCCCCGCACCCACGGTGAGCAGTTCTTC
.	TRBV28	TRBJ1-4	CASSAPGGGATNEKLFF	TGTGCCAGCAGTGCCCCCGGAGGGGGGGCGACTAATGAAAAACTGTTTTTT
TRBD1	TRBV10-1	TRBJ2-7	CASSGSGTGSYEQYF	TGCGCCAGCAGTGGTTCCGGGACAGGGTCCTACGAGCAGTACTTC
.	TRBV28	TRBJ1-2	CASSVRQWAMGYGYTF	TGTGCCAGCAGCGTCCGCCAGTGGGCCATGGGCTATGGCTACACCTTC
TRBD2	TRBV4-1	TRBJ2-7	CASSAETSGSSYEQYF	TGCGCCAGCAGCGCCGAGACTAGCGGGAGCTCCTACGAGCAGTACTTC